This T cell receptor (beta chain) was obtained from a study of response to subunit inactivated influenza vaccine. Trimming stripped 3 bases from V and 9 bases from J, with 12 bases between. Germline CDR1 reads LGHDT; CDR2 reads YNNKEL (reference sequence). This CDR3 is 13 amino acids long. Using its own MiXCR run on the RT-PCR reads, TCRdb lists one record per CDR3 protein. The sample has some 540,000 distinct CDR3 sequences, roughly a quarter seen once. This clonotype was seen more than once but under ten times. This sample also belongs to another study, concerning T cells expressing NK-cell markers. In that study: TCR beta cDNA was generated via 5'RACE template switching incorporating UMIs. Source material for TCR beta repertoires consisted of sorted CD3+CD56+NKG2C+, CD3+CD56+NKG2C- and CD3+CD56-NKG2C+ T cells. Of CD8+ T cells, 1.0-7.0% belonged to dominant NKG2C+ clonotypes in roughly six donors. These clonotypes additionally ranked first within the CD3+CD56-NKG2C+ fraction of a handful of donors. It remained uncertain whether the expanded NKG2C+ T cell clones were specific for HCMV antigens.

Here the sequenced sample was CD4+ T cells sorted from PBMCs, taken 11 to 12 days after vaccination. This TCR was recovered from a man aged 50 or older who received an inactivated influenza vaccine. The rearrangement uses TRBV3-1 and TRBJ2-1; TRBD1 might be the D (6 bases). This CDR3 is CASSQGARIEQFF. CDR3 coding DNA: TGTGCCAGCAGCCAGGGGGCAAGAATTGAGCAGTTCTTC.